These 9 T cell receptor beta chains were all obtained from the same sample, sequenced in a study of human T cells and chemical hapten exposure. The time point was: patch test 1, 2 weeks after DPC sensitization. The treatment denotes: therapeutic diphenylcyclopropenone sensitization with weekly scalp DPC. The study extracted total RNA from unfractionated whole blood. TCRdb re-analysed the RACE reads in MiXCR, keeping a single row per CDR3 protein. The table records 39,000 or so distinct CDR3 sequences, 3.5% to 4% of them present only once. Material: whole blood, obtained in connection with sensitization to the hapten diphenylcyclopropenone (DPC). These receptors were collected from a man aged 45-60 years with alopecia areata. Some clones in this sample may be carry-over from other donors' samples.

This clonotype was seen repeatedly, ten times or more. The chain employs TRBV5-1 and TRBJ2-2, with 11 positions matching TRBD1. The CDR3 runs to 15 residues. V lost 4 bases and J lost 4; bases outside the gene matches: 3. CDR1 is SGHRS, CDR2 YFSETQ, per germline. The CDR3 loop reads CASSPGQGVTGELFF. CDR3 sequence (DNA): TGCGCCAGCAGCCCGGGACAGGGGGTCACCGGGGAGCTGTTTTTT.

This clonotype showed up many times. J is TRBJ1-4 and V is TRBV7-2; 12 bases are shared with TRBD1. The CDR3 is 15 residues long. Germline V gene lookup returns CDR1 SGHTA and CDR2 FQGNSA. After removal of 5 bases from V and 6 bases from J, the junction contained 4 bases not matched to a gene. CDR3 in amino acids: CASSTGTGGHEKLFF. The CDR3 region has the DNA TGTGCCAGCAGCACAGGGACAGGGGGCCATGAAAAACTGTTTTTT. The full variable domain, with the rest looked up from reference TRBV7-2 and TRBJ1-4, is GAGVSQSPSNKVTEKGKDVELRCDPISGHTALYWYRQSLGQGLEFLIYFQGNSAPDKSGLPSDRFSAERTGGSVSTLTIQRTQQEDSAVYLCASSTGTGGHEKLFFGSGTQLSVL.

This clonotype was detected ten times or more. The chain links TRBV6-1 to TRBJ2-3, with 7 bases aligning to TRBD1. The CDR3 is made up of 15 amino acids. J lost 2 bases, V lost 4 bases, and 6 bases had no gene match. Germline V gives CDR1 MNHNS, CDR2 SASEGT. The CDR3 is CASSGDSQPTDTQYF. The DNA of the CDR3 is TGTGCCAGCAGTGGGGACAGTCAACCCACAGATACGCAGTATTTT.

This clonotype was detected many times. The genes are TRBV7-3 and TRBJ1-1; a possible D gene is TRBD1 (5 bases). The CDR3 totals 14 residues. CDR1 and CDR2 (germline): SGHTA, FQGTGA. Trimming removed 3 bases from V and 3 bases from J, with 11 bases in between. The CDR3 DNA follows: TGTGCCAGCAGCTTGGCAGGGTTGGACACTGAAGCTTTCTTT. It translates to CASSLAGLDTEAFF.

This clonotype showed up many times. The chain carries TRBV30 and TRBJ2-7, with D unresolved. The CDR3 runs 15 residues. Trimming took 0 bases from V and 0 from J, leaving 12 bases between them. The germline CDR1 and CDR2 sequences are GTSNPN and SVGIG (reference sequence). The CDR3, as DNA: TGTGCCTGGAGTGTACCGGGTACCTCCTCCTACGAGCAGTACTTC. This translates into CAWSVPGTSSYEQYF.

This clonotype was counted ten times or more. The V gene is TRBV29-1, the J gene TRBJ2-1, with a tentative D call TRBD1 (5 bases). The V and J ends lost 3 bases and 1 base respectively, with 10 bases between them. CDR1 is SQVTM, CDR2 ANQGSEA, per germline. The CDR3 runs 14 residues. The CDR3 is CSVERTPSYNEQFF. The CDR3 bases are TGCAGCGTTGAGAGGACACCTTCCTACAATGAGCAGTTCTTC.

This clonotype has ten or more counts. The chain uses TRBV12-3 or TRBV12-4 and TRBJ1-6; D may be TRBD1 (5 bases). The CDR3 extends over 16 amino acids. Trimming took 6 bases from V and 10 from J, leaving 22 bases between them. The CDR3: CASSSSRDGFRSPLHF. The CDR3 DNA follows: TGTGCCAGCAGCTCAAGCCGGGACGGCTTTAGATCACCCCTCCACTTT.

This clonotype occurred many times. This rearrangement joins TRBV3-1 to TRBJ2-3; the D gene is possibly TRBD2 (6 bases). The CDR3 length is 16 residues. Germline loops: CDR1 LGHDT, CDR2 YNNKEL (reference sequence). The V and J ends lost 1 base and 2 bases respectively, with 13 bases between them. CDR3 in DNA: TGTGCCAGCAGCCAAGTGCGGGACTTATCCACAGATACGCAGTATTTT. Its translation is CASSQVRDLSTDTQYF.

The chain recombines TRBV7-2 with TRBJ2-1; D ambiguous. V was shortened by 1 base and J by 10 bases, with 8 bases between the two germline ends. This CDR3 spans 12 amino acids. CDR1 is SGHTA, CDR2 FQGNSA, per germline. In DNA, the CDR3 is TGTGCCAGCAGCTTAGAGGTGGCCGAGCAGTTCTTC. Translation gives CASSLEVAEQFF.